The 21 T cell receptor beta chains presented below share a single source sample, sequenced in a study of PD-1 blockade in classical Hodgkin lymphoma. Each patient's relapse followed autologous stem cell transplantation, and brentuximab vedotin exposure varied. Measured with immunoSEQ multiplex PCR; TCRdb has only the in-frame clones, and not every one. The sample comprises some 100,000 clones, more than 90% of which are singletons, and 2.8% rests with the top ten. The specimen was peripheral blood mononuclear cells (PBMCs), collected at baseline. Receptors were obtained from a human donor with classical Hodgkin lymphoma.

The rearrangement joins TRBV30 to TRBJ2-5; D unresolved. With 2 bases removed from V and 7 bases from J, the gap between germline ends came to 11 bases. The CDR3 has 12 residues. The germline CDR1 and CDR2 sequences are GTSNPN and SVGIG (reference sequence). In DNA, the CDR3 is TGTGCCTGGAGTCCGGGCCTTGGGACCCAGTACTTC. Protein: CAWSPGLGTQYF.

The chain employs TRBV9 and TRBJ2-7; 15 positions match TRBD2. Germline V gene data show CDR1 as SGDLS and CDR2 as YYNGEE. The CDR3 is 16 amino acids. V shed 4 bases, J shed 11 bases, and the junction held 13 bases outside the gene matches. As DNA, the CDR3 is TGTGCCAGCAGCAGAGATTCAGGACTAGCGGGAGGGCCAGAGTACTTC. It codes for CASSRDSGLAGGPEYF.

V usage is TRBV4-2 and J usage is TRBJ2-4, with TRBD2 identical over 10 bases. J was trimmed by 1 base and V by 0 bases; bases with no gene match: 6. From germline, CDR1 is LGHNA and CDR2 YNFKEQ. CDR3 length: 18 amino acids. CDR3 DNA: TGTGCCAGCAGCCAAGATGCCGCAGCGGGAGGGGCCAAAAACATTCAGTACTTC. This encodes CASSQDAAAGGAKNIQYF.

This chain links TRBV11-2 with TRBJ2-4, with 8 bases matching TRBD2. CDR3 length: 20 amino acids. J lost 2 bases, V lost 0 bases, and 15 bases had no gene match. Germline-derived CDR1 and CDR2 are SGHAT and FQNNGV. CDR3 protein: CASSLEVIRLSGRPKNIQYF. CDR3 nucleotide sequence: TGTGCCAGCAGCTTAGAAGTGATTAGACTCAGCGGGAGACCCAAAAACATTCAGTACTTC.

J is TRBJ2-7 and V is TRBV29-1; 7 bases fit TRBD2. The V segment lost 4 bases and the J segment 9 bases; nucleotides outside the gene matches: 12. There are 13 residues in the CDR3. Germline loops: CDR1 SQVTM, CDR2 ANQGSEA. CDR3 loop: CSVVPAGAIWQYF. The CDR3 DNA is TGCAGCGTTGTCCCCGCGGGAGCGATCTGGCAGTACTTC.

The gene calls are TRBV30 and TRBJ1-1, with D perhaps TRBD1 (5 bases). The CDR3 spans 13 residues. CDR1 is GTSNPN and CDR2 is SVGIG in the germline V gene (reference sequence). The germline V and J ends were trimmed by 5 bases and 6 bases, with 16 bases remaining between them. The DNA for the CDR3 is TGTGCCTGGTATGGGGGGATGGGCTCTGAAGCTTTCTTT. Residues: CAWYGGMGSEAFF. The complete variable domain, with remaining parts taken from reference TRBV30 and TRBJ1-1, reads SQTIHQWPATLVQPVGSPLSLECTVEGTSNPNLYWYRQAAGRGLQLLFYSVGIGQISSEVPQNLSASRPQDRQFILSSKKLLLSDSGFYLCAWYGGMGSEAFFGQGTRLTVV.

The genes are TRBV6-4 and TRBJ2-5, with 9 bases that match TRBD2. TRBJ2-7 matches the DNA end more closely, so the J call is doubtful. Germline V gene data show CDR1 as MRHNA and CDR2 as SNTAGT. This CDR3 spans 14 amino acids. CDR3 nucleotide sequence: TGTGCCAGCAGTGAGCGGGAGGGCCTTGACGAGCAGTACTTC. It encodes CASSEREGLDEQYF.

The chain joins TRBV5-5 to TRBJ2-7; D may correspond to TRBD1 or TRBD2 (5 bases each). Germline lookup yields CDR1 SGHKS and CDR2 YYEKEE (reference sequence). This CDR3 spans 14 amino acids. V was cut by 2 bases and J by 6 bases, with 15 bases left in between. In DNA form, the CDR3 reads TGTGCCAGCAGCTTCTTCAGTAATGGGGGCGAGCAGTACTTC. Residues: CASSFFSNGGEQYF.

The gene calls are TRBV28 and TRBJ1-5, with D perhaps TRBD1 (5 bases). Between the trimmed V and J ends, which lost 10 bases and 5 bases, there was a span of 12 bases. This CDR3 is built from 12 residues. Per the germline V gene, CDR1 is MDHEN and CDR2 is SYDVKM. CDR3 in DNA: TGTGCCATAGGGGATCTGGATCAGCCCCAGCATTTT. Its protein product is CAIGDLDQPQHF.

This clone was seen once. The V gene is TRBV5-6, the J gene TRBJ2-1; 7 positions agree with TRBD2. V trimming: 6 bases; J trimming: 3 bases; junction bases outside the gene matches: 9. Germline CDR1 SGHDT, CDR2 YYEEEE. The CDR3 totals 15 residues. The DNA of the CDR3 is TGTGCCAGCACAACGGGGGGACTTCGCTACAATGAGCAGTTCTTC. Its protein product is CASTTGGLRYNEQFF. Together with reference TRBV5-6 and TRBJ2-1, the CDR3 gives the full variable domain: DAGVTQSPTHLIKTRGQQVTLRCSPKSGHDTVSWYQQALGQGPQFIFQYYEEEERQRGNFPDRFSGHQFPNYSSELNVNALLLGDSALYLCASTTGGLRYNEQFFGPGTRLTVL.

V usage is TRBV28 and J usage is TRBJ1-2; D ambiguous. This CDR3 region has 12 residues. Germline loops: CDR1 MDHEN, CDR2 SYDVKM. V lost 11 bases and J 0 bases, leaving 10 bases between the germline ends. The DNA of the CDR3 is TGTGCCTCGAGCCGTTCTAACTATGGCTACACCTTC. Translating it yields CASSRSNYGYTF.

The V call is TRBV29-1, the J call TRBJ2-7; maybe TRBD1 (6 bases). V was clipped by 6 bases and J by 1 base, with 16 bases between them. Looked up from germline, CDR1 is SQVTM and CDR2 is ANQGSEA. This CDR3 spans 14 amino acids. The chain's CDR3 is CSVSTGWASYEQYF. CDR3 DNA sequence: TGCAGCGTGTCAACAGGGTGGGCATCCTACGAGCAGTACTTC.

The chain is built from TRBV19 and TRBJ2-5; weak D call: TRBD1 (5 bases). Germline-derived CDR1 and CDR2 are LNHDA and SQIVND (reference sequence). This CDR3 is 15 amino acids long. V was trimmed by 5 bases and J by 2 bases, leaving 15 bases between them. CDR3 sequence: CASSAGRVSQETQYF. The CDR3 DNA reads TGTGCCAGTAGTGCCGGCAGGGTGAGTCAAGAGACCCAGTACTTC.

The chain links TRBV15 to TRBJ1-1, with D possibly being TRBD1 (5 bases). CDR1 LNHNV and CDR2 YYDKDF come from the germline V gene (reference sequence). Trimming cost V 1 base and J 7 bases, with 16 bases left between them. The CDR3 runs to 15 residues. DNA of the CDR3: TGTGCCACCAGCAGAGTGGGAGGGGTGTTCGGTGAAGCTTTCTTT. Translated: CATSRVGGVFGEAFF. Full variable domain (outside the CDR3, taken from reference TRBV15 and TRBJ1-1): DAMVIQNPRYQVTQFGKPVTLSCSQTLNHNVMYWYQQKSSQAPKLLFHYYDKDFNNEADTPDNFQSRRPNTSFCFLDIRSPGLGDTAMYLCATSRVGGVFGEAFFGQGTRLTVV.

The chain carries TRBV5-4 and TRBJ2-3; either TRBD1 or TRBD2 may supply D (5 bases each). Trimming took off 5 bases at V and 3 bases at J, with 16 bases between the two ends. CDR3 length: 15 residues. Germline CDR1 SGHNT, CDR2 YYREEE (reference sequence). The CDR3 coding sequence is TGTGCCAGCAGGGGGCCGGGGATTGGTACAGATACGCAGTATTTT. This encodes CASRGPGIGTDTQYF.

The chain links TRBV29-1 to TRBJ2-1; 7 positions match TRBD2. Unmatched junction bases numbered 3, after V lost 3 bases and J lost 1 base. Germline assignment: CDR1 SQVTM and CDR2 ANQGSEA. The CDR3 sequence is 14 residues long. CDR3 residues: CSVEGGGSYNEQFF. For the CDR3, the DNA is TGCAGCGTTGAGGGGGGGGGTTCCTACAATGAGCAGTTCTTC.

CDR3 loop: CASSIDRGYSYNEQFF. The CDR3 bases are TGTGCCAGTAGTATAGATCGGGGGTACTCCTACAATGAGCAGTTCTTC. The rearrangement joins TRBV19 to TRBJ2-1; possible D gene TRBD2, 6 bases. Germline V gives CDR1 LNHDA, CDR2 SQIVND (reference sequence). Trimming removed 0 bases at V and 0 bases at J, with 9 bases between. This CDR3 has 16 residues.

This chain uses TRBV27 with TRBJ2-1, with 7 bases lining up with TRBD2. V was pared by 5 bases and J by 3 bases, with 7 bases of the junction left unmatched. CDR3 length: 15 amino acids. From germline, CDR1 is MNHEY and CDR2 SMNVEV (reference sequence). DNA of the CDR3: TGTGCCAGCAGTAAAACAGCGGGGATCTACAATGAGCAGTTCTTC. Amino acid sequence: CASSKTAGIYNEQFF.

This chain links TRBV19 with TRBJ1-5, with D possibly TRBD1 on 5 matching bases. CDR1 and CDR2 from the germline V gene are LNHDA and SQIVND (reference sequence). This CDR3 is built from 15 residues. Trimming stripped 9 bases from V and 5 bases from J, with 20 bases between. CDR3 bases: TGTGCCAGCAAGGAAAGGGGCGAAACACATCAGCCCCAGCATTTT. It encodes CASKERGETHQPQHF.

Here the CDR3 DNA reads TGTGCCAGCAGTTTTTTTGGACAGGGGTATGAAGCTTTCTTT. Translating it yields CASSFFGQGYEAFF. The genes are TRBV27 and TRBJ1-1, with 9 bases identical to TRBD1. The CDR3 has 14 amino acids. CDR1 and CDR2 from the germline V gene are MNHEY and SMNVEV (reference sequence). V shed 3 bases and J 7 bases; nucleotides not matched to a gene: 6.

The CDR3 spells CASSFLSPEGLDTQYF. The CDR3 DNA reads TGCGCCAGCAGCTTCCTTTCCCCTGAAGGGTTGGATACGCAGTATTTT. The rearrangement uses TRBV5-1 and TRBJ2-3; D uncertain. Per germline, CDR1 SGHRS and CDR2 YFSETQ. V gave up 2 bases and J gave up 6 bases, with 19 bases separating them. The CDR3 consists of 16 residues.